A selection of T cell receptor beta chains follows, all from one sample in a study of T cells after yellow fever vaccination. TCRdb reprocessed the 5' RACE reads with MiXCR, giving one entry per CDR3 protein. The sample has 250,000 to 400,000 distinct CDR3 sequences; 3.5% to 4.5% are singletons. Sequencing was performed on PBMCs, taken 15 days after the yellow fever booster vaccination. Receptor source: a young man who received the YFV17D yellow fever vaccine. CDR3s include the opening cysteine and the closing phenylalanine or tryptophan. A D gene is named only where the DNA matches it firmly. For some rows the clone size is stated as once, few or many, or as a class when expanded; others skip it.

V gene	clone size	D gene	J gene	CDR3 protein	CDR3 DNA
TRBV28	-	-	TRBJ1-2	CASRNRGQFGYTF	TGTGCCAGCAGGAACCGTGGACAGTTCGGCTACACCTTC
TRBV20-1	many	TRBD1	TRBJ2-1	CSARGDRVSPSSYNEQFF	TGCAGTGCTAGAGGGGACAGGGTTTCCCCAAGCTCCTACAATGAGCAGTTCTTC
TRBV5-1	many	TRBD2	TRBJ2-1	CASSFALAGANEQFF	TGCGCCAGCAGCTTTGCACTAGCGGGGGCCAATGAGCAGTTCTTC
TRBV4-1	-	-	TRBJ1-6	CASSQDEVSSYNSPLHF	TGCGCCAGCAGCCAAGATGAGGTGAGCTCCTATAATTCACCCCTCCACTTT
TRBV5-1	few	-	TRBJ2-2	CASSSGGANTGELFF	TGCGCCAGCAGCTCTGGGGGGGCAAACACCGGGGAGCTGTTTTTT
TRBV5-6	many	TRBD2	TRBJ2-3	CASRTSGNLQLTDTQYF	TGTGCCAGCCGCACTAGCGGGAACCTCCAACTCACAGATACGCAGTATTTT
TRBV10-3	-	TRBD2	TRBJ2-1	CAISDPGTSGYNEQFF	TGTGCCATCAGTGACCCCGGGACTAGCGGGTACAATGAGCAGTTCTTC
TRBV6-6	-	-	TRBJ2-1	CASSSTIYNEQFF	TGTGCCAGCAGTTCCACTATCTACAATGAGCAGTTCTTC
TRBV6-5	many	TRBD2	TRBJ2-7	CASSSWTSGGLSYEQYF	TGTGCCAGCAGTTCCTGGACTAGCGGGGGTCTATCCTACGAGCAGTACTTC
TRBV18	few	-	TRBJ2-7	CASSLDRARYEQYF	TGTGCCAGCTCCCTGGACCGCGCTAGGTACGAGCAGTACTTC
TRBV4-1	few	-	TRBJ2-5	CASSQEVIRETQYF	TGCGCCAGCAGCCAAGAGGTGATAAGGGAGACCCAGTACTTC
TRBV7-9	many	-	TRBJ1-1	CASSQGTGNTEAFF	TGTGCCAGCAGCCAAGGGACGGGGAACACTGAAGCTTTCTTT
TRBV4-3	few	TRBD2	TRBJ2-2	CASSQGLYVDGELFF	TGCGCCAGCAGCCAGGGACTATATGTGGACGGGGAGCTGTTTTTT
TRBV12-3/TRBV12-4	few	-	TRBJ1-2	CASSYRVTRNYGYTF	TGTGCCAGCAGTTATCGGGTCACCCGGAACTATGGCTACACCTTC
TRBV18	many	-	TRBJ1-1	CASSPVNEYTEAFF	TGTGCCAGCTCACCAGTCAATGAGTACACTGAAGCTTTCTTT
TRBV6-6	many	-	TRBJ2-4	CASSSTSVLAKNIQYF	TGTGCCAGCAGTTCGACATCGGTACTAGCCAAAAACATTCAGTACTTC
TRBV12-3/TRBV12-4	many	TRBD1	TRBJ1-6	CASSSGTGVNSPLHF	TGTGCCAGCAGTAGTGGGACAGGCGTGAATTCACCCCTCCACTTT
TRBV5-4	few	TRBD1	TRBJ1-6	CASSLAQGAVRSPLHF	TGTGCCAGCAGCTTGGCCCAGGGGGCGGTTAGGTCACCCCTCCACTTT
TRBV27	many	TRBD1	TRBJ2-3	CASRPRTGGFIDTQYF	TGTGCCAGCAGACCACGGACAGGGGGGTTTATAGATACGCAGTATTTT
TRBV12-3/TRBV12-4	-	-	TRBJ1-2	CASSLVRTHGYTF	TGTGCCAGCAGTTTGGTCAGGACCCATGGCTACACCTTC
TRBV4-3	few	-	TRBJ2-2	CASSQELYLYTGELFF	TGCGCCAGCAGCCAAGAGTTGTATCTTTACACCGGGGAGCTGTTTTTT
TRBV11-2	many	TRBD1	TRBJ2-3	CASSSWTGGADTQYF	TGTGCCAGCAGCTCGTGGACAGGGGGAGCAGATACGCAGTATTTT
TRBV28	-	TRBD2	TRBJ2-1	CASSLGPPGLVTRSYNEQFF	TGTGCCAGCAGTTTGGGACCCCCGGGACTAGTTACTCGATCCTACAATGAGCAGTTCTTC
TRBV12-3/TRBV12-4	few	TRBD1	TRBJ2-1	CASRPRDRDHEQFF	TGTGCCAGCAGACCCAGGGACAGGGACCATGAGCAGTTCTTC
TRBV6-5	few	-	TRBJ1-5	CASSSSYQGRNQPQHF	TGTGCCAGCAGTTCCTCCTACCAGGGACGCAATCAGCCCCAGCATTTT
TRBV10-2	many	-	TRBJ1-1	CASSEQVNTEAFF	TGCGCCAGCAGTGAGCAGGTTAACACTGAAGCTTTCTTT
TRBV11-2	-	-	TRBJ2-3	CASSTSSSDTQYF	TGTGCCAGCAGCACCTCTAGTTCAGATACGCAGTATTTT
TRBV20-1	-	-	TRBJ2-1	CSASDGGGIHEQFF	TGCAGTGCTAGTGATGGTGGCGGCATCCATGAGCAGTTCTTC
TRBV4-3	many	-	TRBJ2-3	CASSQDPRGAVGDTQYF	TGCGCCAGCAGCCAAGATCCCCGGGGGGCGGTAGGAGATACGCAGTATTTT
TRBV12-5	-	TRBD1	TRBJ1-2	CASGFDLGQGGYGYTF	TGTGCTAGTGGTTTCGACCTGGGACAGGGCGGCTATGGCTACACCTTC
TRBV14	few	-	TRBJ1-1	CASSQVAGTEAFF	TGTGCCAGCAGCCAAGTTGCCGGCACTGAAGCTTTCTTT
TRBV7-3	many	-	TRBJ2-1	CASSLYSGGYNEQFF	TGTGCCAGCAGCCTATACAGCGGAGGCTACAATGAGCAGTTCTTC
TRBV15	many	-	TRBJ2-7	CATSRALGNEQYF	TGTGCCACCAGCAGAGCCCTAGGCAACGAGCAGTACTTC
TRBV12-3/TRBV12-4	few	TRBD1	TRBJ2-3	CASSQQGQGDTQYF	TGTGCCAGCAGCCAACAGGGGCAGGGAGATACGCAGTATTTT
TRBV4-3	-	-	TRBJ2-1	CASSLSRARVDEQFF	TGCGCCAGCAGCCTCTCCCGAGCCAGGGTCGATGAGCAGTTCTTC
TRBV29-1	many	-	TRBJ1-1	CSVGGLRLRPEAFF	TGCAGCGTTGGGGGTTTGCGGTTACGTCCTGAAGCTTTCTTT
TRBV6-5	many	-	TRBJ2-3	CASSYGQFTDTQYF	TGTGCCAGCAGTTACGGCCAGTTCACAGATACGCAGTATTTT
TRBV5-1	many	TRBD1	TRBJ2-3	CASSPYRDRARDTQYF	TGCGCCAGCAGCCCATACCGGGACAGGGCGAGAGATACGCAGTATTTT
TRBV11-3	-	-	TRBJ2-1	CASSPREGNRQFF	TGTGCCAGCAGCCCCCGGGAAGGCAATAGGCAGTTCTTC
TRBV7-9	many	-	TRBJ2-7	CASSLEAEDEQYF	TGTGCCAGCAGCTTAGAAGCCGAAGACGAGCAGTACTTC